The 11 T cell receptor beta chains given below trace back to one sample, sequenced in a study of Ad26.COV2.S vaccination and SARS-CoV-2 variants (dated by TCRdb to the early 2020s). Library preparation employed the immunoSEQ multiplex PCR assay. In its TCRdb copy, this immuneACCESS table keeps in-frame sequences only and misses some clones. Where compared with another copy, unresolved V genes explain less than half of these, and the others have no known cause. This sample holds around 450,000 clones; 85% to 90% were observed only once. About 2.5% of the sample lies in the top ten. The sample's treatment or condition label, decoded: some 20 received Ad26.COV2.S at low or high dose, single or two shots; about 5 received placebo; per-sample allocation not given. For vaccine and placebo recipients, repertoires were sequenced using samples collected on day 63 after the first injection. Source: peripheral blood, taken in a trial of Ad26.COV2.S vaccine versus placebo. Receptors were obtained from a person aged 18 to 65 who received the Ad26.COV2.S COVID-19 vaccine or a placebo.

The genes are TRBV12-3 or TRBV12-4 and TRBJ2-1; 7 nucleotides agree with TRBD1. The V gene end was trimmed by 6 bases and the J gene end by 7 bases; junction bases not matched to a gene: 3. This CDR3 has 12 amino acids. CDR3 nucleotide sequence: TGTGCCAGCAGCTTACAGGGGAATGAGCAGTTCTTC. As protein: CASSLQGNEQFF.

This clone was counted a single time. The chain uses TRBV4-1 and TRBJ1-5; D not resolved. CDR1 is MGHRA and CDR2 is YSYEKL in the germline V gene. The V and J ends lost 4 bases and 4 bases respectively, with 14 bases between them. This CDR3 contains 15 residues. The CDR3 spells CASSRDPGNNQPQHF. Here the CDR3 DNA reads TGCGCCAGCAGCCGAGATCCTGGGAATAATCAGCCCCAGCATTTT.

V and J are TRBV5-1 and TRBJ2-7; 8 bases are a match to TRBD2. The CDR3 contains 14 residues. Unmatched junction bases numbered 8, after V lost 7 bases and J lost 2 bases. Per the germline V gene, CDR1 is SGHRS and CDR2 is YFSETQ. The DNA for the CDR3 is TGCGCCAGCTCGGCGGGAGCGGGGGCCTACGAGCAGTACTTC. It is translated as CASSAGAGAYEQYF. Drawing the rest from reference TRBV5-1 and TRBJ2-7, the complete variable domain is KAGVTQTPRYLIKTRGQQVTLSCSPISGHRSVSWYQQTPGQGLQFLFEYFSETQRNKGNFPGRFSGRQFSNSRSEMNVSTLELGDSALYLCASSAGAGAYEQYFGPGTRLTVT.

The rearrangement joins TRBV12-3 or TRBV12-4 to TRBJ1-2; D is ambiguous. With 5 bases removed from V and 9 bases from J, the gap between germline ends came to 13 bases. The CDR3 totals 12 residues. The CDR3 reads CASSLDLKSYTF. In nucleotides, the CDR3 is TGTGCCAGCAGTCTCGACCTTAAAAGCTACACCTTC.

The chain links TRBV30 to TRBJ1-2; D ambiguous. V shed 0 bases and J shed 2 bases, with 10 bases lying between them. The V gene's germline CDR1 is GTSNPN and CDR2 SVGIG (reference sequence). This CDR3 is built from 14 residues. The CDR3 sequence: CAWSVFRENYGYTF. In nucleotides, the CDR3 is TGTGCCTGGAGTGTTTTTAGGGAAAACTATGGCTACACCTTC. Together with reference TRBV30 and TRBJ1-2, the CDR3 gives the full variable domain: SQTIHQWPATLVQPVGSPLSLECTVEGTSNPNLYWYRQAAGRGLQLLFYSVGIGQISSEVPQNLSASRPQDRQFILSSKKLLLSDSGFYLCAWSVFRENYGYTFGSGTRLTVV.

This chain joins TRBV19 and TRBJ1-6, with a possible D match to TRBD1 (6 bases). This CDR3 has 17 amino acids. V lost 6 bases to trimming and J lost 2 bases, with 17 bases between them. From germline, CDR1 is LNHDA and CDR2 SQIVND (reference sequence). The CDR3 reads CASSLWGGTAYNSPLHF. In nucleotides, the CDR3 is TGTGCCAGTAGCCTCTGGGGGGGCACTGCCTATAATTCACCCCTCCACTTT.

This sequence joins TRBV5-1 and TRBJ1-4, with D uncertain. The length of the CDR3 is 14 residues. Germline V gene lookup returns CDR1 SGHRS and CDR2 YFSETQ. Trimming removed 4 bases from V and 4 bases from J, with 11 bases in between. For the CDR3, the DNA is TGCGCCAGCAGCCCCCAACGCCATAATGAAAAACTGTTTTTT. Translating gives CASSPQRHNEKLFF.

V gene TRBV2 combines with J gene TRBJ2-7; tentative D call: TRBD2 (6 bases). The CDR3 is 14 residues long. V dropped 8 bases and J dropped 6 bases, with 20 bases sitting between them. Looked up from germline, CDR1 is SNHLY and CDR2 is FYNNEI. The CDR3 loop reads CASAQYSSVSEQYV. The CDR3 nucleotides are TGTGCCAGCGCCCAGTATTCTAGCGTATCCGAGCAGTACGTC.

The J gene is TRBJ1-1, the V gene TRBV12-3 or TRBV12-4; D not resolved. Trimming left V 7 bases short and J 1 base short, with 7 bases between. The CDR3 extends over 12 amino acids. For the CDR3, the DNA is TGTGCCAGCATCTACAGGAACACTGAAGCTTTCTTT. It yields the protein CASIYRNTEAFF.

The gene calls are TRBV6-5 and TRBJ2-2, with TRBD2 matching over 9 bases. CDR3 size: 16 residues. The germline gives CDR1 MNHEY, CDR2 SVGAGI. J lost 13 bases, V lost 0 bases, and 12 bases had no gene match. The CDR3 spells CASSYSMRGGPLGLFF. In DNA, the CDR3 is TGTGCCAGCAGTTACTCGATGCGGGGGGGTCCTTTGGGGCTGTTTTTT.

The chain has TRBV7-3 and TRBJ2-2; 9 positions agree with TRBD2. The CDR3 has 16 residues. Germline assignment: CDR1 SGHTA and CDR2 FQGTGA. The ends lost 5 bases at V and 9 bases at J; junction bases unmatched: 13. In DNA form, the CDR3 reads TGTGCCAGCAGCCCCCTTGGCGGGGGGGCATTAAGGGAGCTGTTTTTT. This encodes CASSPLGGGALRELFF.